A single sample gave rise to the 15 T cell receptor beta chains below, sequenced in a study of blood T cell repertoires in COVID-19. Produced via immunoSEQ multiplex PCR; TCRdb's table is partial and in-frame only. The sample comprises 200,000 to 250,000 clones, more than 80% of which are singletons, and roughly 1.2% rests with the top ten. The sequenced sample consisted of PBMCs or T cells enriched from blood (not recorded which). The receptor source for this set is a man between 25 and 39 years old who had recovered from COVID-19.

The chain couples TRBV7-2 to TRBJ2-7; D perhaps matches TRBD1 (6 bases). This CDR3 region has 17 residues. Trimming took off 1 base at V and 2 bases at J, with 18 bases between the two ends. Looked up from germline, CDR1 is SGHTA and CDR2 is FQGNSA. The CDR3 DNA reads TGTGCCAGCAGCTTAGGAGCCTTTGGGACACCTCCCTACGAGCAGTACTTC. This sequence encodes CASSLGAFGTPPYEQYF.

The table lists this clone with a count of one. CDR3 nucleotide sequence: TGCGCCAGCAGCTTGACAGGCGGCGCCCCCTCTGGGGCCAACGTCCTGACTTTC. Protein: CASSLTGGAPSGANVLTF. This chain joins TRBV5-1 and TRBJ2-6; D is possibly TRBD1 (5 bases). Germline assignment: CDR1 SGHRS and CDR2 YFSETQ. V was shortened by 1 base and J by 0 bases, with 14 bases between the two germline ends. The CDR3 extends over 18 amino acids.

The CDR3 protein is CSVDGMTSGAPGETQYF. In DNA, the CDR3 is TGCAGCGTTGATGGAATGACTAGCGGGGCCCCCGGGGAGACCCAGTACTTC. The gene calls are TRBV29-1 and TRBJ2-5, with TRBD2 matching over 11 bases. This CDR3 comprises 17 residues. With 3 bases clipped from V and 5 bases from J, the junction kept 14 bases outside the gene matches. In germline, CDR1 is SQVTM, CDR2 ANQGSEA.

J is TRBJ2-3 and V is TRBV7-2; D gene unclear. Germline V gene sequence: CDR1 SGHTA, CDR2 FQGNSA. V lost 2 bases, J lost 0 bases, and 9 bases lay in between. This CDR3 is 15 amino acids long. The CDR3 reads CASSLLVSSTDTQYF. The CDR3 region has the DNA TGTGCCAGCAGCTTATTAGTCTCTAGCACAGATACGCAGTATTTT.

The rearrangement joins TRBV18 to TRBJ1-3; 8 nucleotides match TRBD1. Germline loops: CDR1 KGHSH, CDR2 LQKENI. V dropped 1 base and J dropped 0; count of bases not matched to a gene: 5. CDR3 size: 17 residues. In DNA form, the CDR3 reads TGTGCCAGCTCACCACTCCGGGACAGGAACTCTGGAAACACCATATATTTT. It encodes CASSPLRDRNSGNTIYF.

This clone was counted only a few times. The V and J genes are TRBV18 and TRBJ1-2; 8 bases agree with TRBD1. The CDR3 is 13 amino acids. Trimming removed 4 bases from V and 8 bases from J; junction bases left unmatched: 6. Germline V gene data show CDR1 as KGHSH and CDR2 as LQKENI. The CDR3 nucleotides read TGTGCCAGCTCACTCCAGGGGGCGTGCGGCTACACCTTC. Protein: CASSLQGACGYTF.

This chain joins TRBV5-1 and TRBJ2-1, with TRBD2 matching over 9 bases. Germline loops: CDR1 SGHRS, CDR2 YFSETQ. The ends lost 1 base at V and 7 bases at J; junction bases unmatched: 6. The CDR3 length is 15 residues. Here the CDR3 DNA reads TGCGCCAGCAGCTTGTCCCTAGCGGGGACGAATGAGCAGTTCTTC. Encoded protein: CASSLSLAGTNEQFF.

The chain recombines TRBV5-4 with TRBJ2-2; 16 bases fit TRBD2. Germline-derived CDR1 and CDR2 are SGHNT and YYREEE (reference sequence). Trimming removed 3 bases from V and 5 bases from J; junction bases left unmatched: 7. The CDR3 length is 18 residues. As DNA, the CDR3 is TGTGCCAGCAGCTCGGGACTAGCGGGGGGGCCGCGGACCGGGGAGCTGTTTTTT. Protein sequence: CASSSGLAGGPRTGELFF.

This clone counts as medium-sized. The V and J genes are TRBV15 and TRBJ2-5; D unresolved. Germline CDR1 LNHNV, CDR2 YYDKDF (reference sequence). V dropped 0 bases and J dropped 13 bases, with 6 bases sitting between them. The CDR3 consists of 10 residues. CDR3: CATSRDRLYF. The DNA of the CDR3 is TGTGCCACCAGCAGAGATCGTCTGTACTTC.

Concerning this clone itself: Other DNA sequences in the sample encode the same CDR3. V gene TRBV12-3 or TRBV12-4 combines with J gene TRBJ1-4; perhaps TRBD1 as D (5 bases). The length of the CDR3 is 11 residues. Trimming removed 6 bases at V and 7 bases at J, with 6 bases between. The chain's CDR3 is CASSTGEKLFF. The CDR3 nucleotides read TGTGCCAGCAGCACAGGTGAAAAACTGTTTTTT.

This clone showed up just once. The chain's CDR3 is CASPQSRSSYEQYF. The CDR3 coding sequence is TGTGCCAGCCCTCAATCCCGGAGCTCCTACGAGCAGTACTTC. This rearrangement joins TRBV21-1 to TRBJ2-7; no DNA check was done on the table's D call, TRBD2. TRBV21-1 is termed a pseudogene. The CDR3 contains 14 residues.

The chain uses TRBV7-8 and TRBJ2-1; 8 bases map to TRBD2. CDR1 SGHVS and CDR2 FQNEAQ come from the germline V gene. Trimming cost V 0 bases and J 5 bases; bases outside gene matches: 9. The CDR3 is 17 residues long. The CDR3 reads CASSLARWLAGDNEQFF. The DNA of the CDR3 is TGTGCCAGCAGCTTAGCGAGATGGCTAGCGGGTGACAATGAGCAGTTCTTC.

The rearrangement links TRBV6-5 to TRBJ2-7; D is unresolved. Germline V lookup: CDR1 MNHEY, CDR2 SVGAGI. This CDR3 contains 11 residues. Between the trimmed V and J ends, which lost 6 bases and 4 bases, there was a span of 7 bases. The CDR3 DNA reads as TGTGCCAGCAGACGAACTTACGAGCAGTACTTC. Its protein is CASRRTYEQYF.

The CDR3 sequence is CAWSPSGRSGANVLTF. CDR3 sequence (DNA): TGTGCCTGGAGCCCGAGCGGGCGCTCTGGGGCCAACGTCCTGACTTTC. The chain recombines TRBV30 with TRBJ2-6; TRBD2 might be the D (6 bases). The CDR3 sequence is 16 residues long. Germline assignment: CDR1 GTSNPN and CDR2 SVGIG (reference sequence). V lost 3 bases and J lost 0, with 12 bases in between. The full variable domain, with the rest looked up from reference TRBV30 and TRBJ2-6, is SQTIHQWPATLVQPVGSPLSLECTVEGTSNPNLYWYRQAAGRGLQLLFYSVGIGQISSEVPQNLSASRPQDRQFILSSKKLLLSDSGFYLCAWSPSGRSGANVLTFGAGSRLTVL.

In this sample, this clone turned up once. Written as DNA, the CDR3 is TGTGCCAGCAGTAACCGGGACAGGGTTTTCGATGAGCAGTTCTTC. Translation: CASSNRDRVFDEQFF. The chain carries TRBV7-2 and TRBJ2-1; TRBD1 agrees at 9 bases. Germline V gene data show CDR1 as SGHTA and CDR2 as FQGNSA. The CDR3 sequence is 15 residues long. V lost 6 bases and J lost 8; bases outside the gene matches: 11.